A selection of T cell receptor beta chains follows, all from one sample in a study of T cell changes during pregnancy in multiple sclerosis. Some clones are missing from TCRdb's copy, which holds only in-frame ones; the method was immunoSEQ multiplex PCR. The table shows 60,000 to 70,000 clones, with 90% to 95% occurring only once. This sample comprised peripheral blood, obtained after pregnancy. The receptor source for this set is a female donor in good health, enrolled as a control in a pregnancy study. Both conserved end residues are part of each CDR3. A D gene is named only where the DNA matches it firmly. Only part of the rows carry a size: once, few, many, or a class if the clone is expanded.

clone size	D gene	J gene	V gene	CDR3 DNA	CDR3 protein
NA	NA	TRBJ1-1	TRBV18	TGTGCCAGCTCACCCAATCGGGGAGGGAACGCTGAAGCTTTCTTT	CASSPNRGGNAEAFF
NA	NA	TRBJ2-3	TRBV7-9	TGTGCCAGCAGCCGGGGGTTCACAGATACGCAGTATTTT	CASSRGFTDTQYF
NA	NA	TRBJ2-1	TRBV19	TGTGCCAGTAGTACCCCACTCGGGGTGTCCGCCTACAATGAGCAGTTCTTC	CASSTPLGVSAYNEQFF
NA	TRBD1	TRBJ1-4	TRBV10-3	TGTGCCTCCAAGGGTCAGGGGGCGAATGAAAAACTGTTTTTT	CASKGQGANEKLFF
NA	NA	TRBJ2-5	TRBV7-7	TGTGCACTCGGGCAAGAGACCCAGTACTTC	CALGQETQYF
NA	NA	TRBJ2-3	TRBV10-3	TGTGCCATCAAAAGGCAGGGATCAGATACGCAGTATTTT	CAIKRQGSDTQYF
NA	TRBD1	TRBJ1-2	TRBV7-9	TGTGCCAGCAGCTGGACAGGGGGCAACTATGGCTACACCTTC	CASSWTGGNYGYTF
few	NA	TRBJ2-2	TRBV7-2	TGTGCCAGCAGCTTATGGGGGGGCAAAACCGGGGAGCTGTTTTTT	CASSLWGGKTGELFF
few	NA	TRBJ1-1	TRBV25-1	TGTGCCAGCAGAGACTTAGGCACTGAAGCTTTCTTT	CASRDLGTEAFF
NA	NA	TRBJ1-1	TRBV7-2	TGTGCCAGCACCCAGGGGACGTTGAACACTGAAGCTTTCTTT	CASTQGTLNTEAFF